The rows below give T cell receptor beta chains drawn from one sample of a study of neurological immune-mediated disorders. In TCRdb, the 5' RACE reads were re-called with MiXCR into one record per CDR3 protein. Here the sample spans some 15,000 distinct CDR3 sequences, approximately 13% being singletons. Sequencing input: CD8+ T cells from blood. Receptors were obtained from a female donor with HTLV-1-associated myelopathy (HAM/TSP). Both conserved end residues are part of each CDR3. The D gene is left open where the match is weak. Clone size is not always given. Where it is, it says once, few, many or a class for expanded clones.

j_call: TRBJ2-1
clone_size: many
d_call: TRBD2
v_call: TRBV6-6
cdr3_nt: TGTGCCAGCAGCCACCCCGGGGGGGAGTACAATGAGCAGTTCTTC
cdr3_aa: CASSHPGGEYNEQFF

j_call: TRBJ1-1
clone_size: many
d_call: NA
v_call: TRBV30
cdr3_nt: TGTGCCTGGATAGATAGACAGAGTATGAACACTGAAGCTTTCTTT
cdr3_aa: CAWIDRQSMNTEAFF

j_call: TRBJ2-7
clone_size: many
d_call: NA
v_call: TRBV29-1
cdr3_nt: TGCAGCGTTGATGTGGACTACGAGCAGTACTTC
cdr3_aa: CSVDVDYEQYF

j_call: TRBJ1-1
clone_size: NA
d_call: NA
v_call: TRBV4-1
cdr3_nt: TGCGCCAGCAGCCAAGGGGGGTACAATGAAGCTTTCTTT
cdr3_aa: CASSQGGYNEAFF

j_call: TRBJ2-7
clone_size: NA
d_call: NA
v_call: TRBV12-5
cdr3_nt: TGTGCTAGTGGTTTTGCCTACGAGCAGTACTTC
cdr3_aa: CASGFAYEQYF

j_call: TRBJ2-1
clone_size: many
d_call: TRBD2
v_call: TRBV5-1
cdr3_nt: TGCGCCAGCAGCTTGGTGGCTAGCGGGGGTAGGTGGGGCAATGAGCAGTTCTTC
cdr3_aa: CASSLVASGGRWGNEQFF

j_call: TRBJ2-3
clone_size: few
d_call: NA
v_call: TRBV4-2
cdr3_nt: TGTGCCAGCAGCCAAGAGGCAGGGGGCGGGGGAGATACGCAGTATTTT
cdr3_aa: CASSQEAGGGGDTQYF

j_call: TRBJ2-5
clone_size: NA
d_call: NA
v_call: TRBV5-1
cdr3_nt: TGCGCCAGCAGCCCGATGTCGGGGGGCCTAGAGACCCAGTACTTC
cdr3_aa: CASSPMSGGLETQYF

j_call: TRBJ2-2
clone_size: many
d_call: TRBD1
v_call: TRBV6-2/TRBV6-3
cdr3_nt: TGTGCCAGCAGTTACACCCCTGACAGGGGGCGGGCCGGGGAGCTGTTTTTT
cdr3_aa: CASSYTPDRGRAGELFF

j_call: TRBJ2-2
clone_size: NA
d_call: NA
v_call: TRBV19
cdr3_nt: TGTGCCAAATGGCGGGGAGCCCGGGGCACCGGGGAGCTGTTTTTT
cdr3_aa: CAKWRGARGTGELFF

j_call: TRBJ1-1
clone_size: many
d_call: NA
v_call: TRBV28
cdr3_nt: TGTGCCAGCAGTTTAAGGACCCCAGGGGAAGCTTTCTTT
cdr3_aa: CASSLRTPGEAFF

j_call: TRBJ1-4
clone_size: many
d_call: TRBD1
v_call: TRBV15
cdr3_nt: TGTGCCACCAGCAGGGTCTCCGGGACAGGGGACGAAAAACTGTTTTTT
cdr3_aa: CATSRVSGTGDEKLFF

j_call: TRBJ2-1
clone_size: many
d_call: NA
v_call: TRBV6-6
cdr3_nt: TGTGCCAGCAGTTACTCAGTGGCGTGGGGGACGTCCTACAATGAGCAGTTCTTC
cdr3_aa: CASSYSVAWGTSYNEQFF

j_call: TRBJ1-1
clone_size: many
d_call: NA
v_call: TRBV11-3
cdr3_nt: TGTGCCAGCGCCAAACAAGGGGGGAACACTGAAGCTTTCTTT
cdr3_aa: CASAKQGGNTEAFF

j_call: TRBJ2-5
clone_size: NA
d_call: NA
v_call: TRBV20-1
cdr3_nt: TGCAGTGCTAGAGGCAGAGAGAACAGGGAGACCCAGTACTTC
cdr3_aa: CSARGRENRETQYF

j_call: TRBJ2-7
clone_size: many
d_call: NA
v_call: TRBV4-1
cdr3_nt: TGCGCCAGCAGCCAAAGGGTGCCTGAGGGAGGACTCTACGAGCAGTACTTC
cdr3_aa: CASSQRVPEGGLYEQYF

j_call: TRBJ2-1
clone_size: many
d_call: NA
v_call: TRBV27
cdr3_nt: TGTGCCAGCAGTTTATCTTCTAGGCCTGAGCAGTTCTTC
cdr3_aa: CASSLSSRPEQFF

j_call: TRBJ2-7
clone_size: many
d_call: NA
v_call: TRBV27
cdr3_nt: TGTGCCAGCAGTTTATCGCCGGGGCCCTACGAGCAGTACTTC
cdr3_aa: CASSLSPGPYEQYF

j_call: TRBJ2-7
clone_size: many
d_call: TRBD2
v_call: TRBV4-1
cdr3_nt: TGCGCCAGCAGCCACTTACTAGCGGGGGGCTACGAGCAGTACTTC
cdr3_aa: CASSHLLAGGYEQYF

j_call: TRBJ2-1
clone_size: medium-sized
d_call: TRBD2
v_call: TRBV5-1
cdr3_nt: TGCGCCAGCACGGCTAGCGGGGGTTACAATGAGCAGTTCTTC
cdr3_aa: CASTASGGYNEQFF